The TCR beta chain under discussion was sequenced for a study of T-cell memory formation after mild COVID-19. On the study more broadly: Largely donor-specific TCR clusters were found.

Constant-segment primers and 5'RACE yielded cDNA libraries for TCR alpha and TCR beta, each carrying sample barcodes and UMIs. TCRdb ran MiXCR on the 5' RACE reads and lists one entry per CDR3 protein. The table has 200,000 to 300,000 distinct CDR3 sequences, roughly 17% seen once; the top ten hold around a fifth. About this clonotype: Its target is unknown.

Study-wide results and caveats: Memory cells collected pre-infection included some clones that later responded, suggesting cross-reactive memory joined.

The V gene's germline CDR1 is MNHEY and CDR2 SVGAGI. V lost 4 bases, J lost 8 bases, and 17 bases lay in between. The length of the CDR3 is 14 residues. The sample comprised PBMCs or a T cell subset sorted from them (not recorded which). The V call is TRBV6-5, the J call TRBJ2-5; possibly TRBD2 for D (6 bases). The clonotype was recovered from a man between 18 and 35 years old who had mild COVID-19 (a few samples of this study predate the infection). Cell type and time point are not known. The CDR3 DNA follows: TGTGCCAGCAGTTTGGGAGGACTCGGGGGAACCCAGTACTTC. It is translated as CASSLGGLGGTQYF.